This T cell receptor beta chain was recovered during a study of blood T cell repertoires in COVID-19. Study-wide context: Samples came from the United States, Italy and Spain, spanning acute and convalescent COVID-19. PBMCs, B-cell-depleted T cells, or T cells were the source of the cDNA or gDNA that made up the material.

Original processing methods: Amplification of reference gene primers was used by the study to estimate nucleated cell counts. Sequencing was performed with immunoSEQ multiplex PCR; in TCRdb, only in-frame clones are kept and a portion is missing. V and J calls and clone size are those listed in that table; D and trimming were worked out from the DNA. The sample carries under 300,000 clones, roughly 89% recorded once. Enrollment of patients from Seattle took place during active infection, with longitudinal follow-up. Germline loops: CDR1 MNHEY, CDR2 SVGAGI. V lost 0 bases, J lost 2 bases, and 7 bases stayed unmatched. CDR3 length equals 16 residues.

Sample: peripheral blood. The TCR was taken from a woman aged 60-70 years with COVID-19, enrolled during active disease. The V gene is TRBV6-5, the J gene TRBJ2-7; TRBD1 matches 7 bases. CDR3 sequence reads: CASSYSYRGLAYEQYF. As DNA, the CDR3 is TGTGCCAGCAGTTACTCATACAGGGGTCTTGCCTACGAGCAGTACTTC.